Presented here are 9 T cell receptor beta chains from one specimen sequenced in a study of OX40 agonist ivuxolimab in advanced cancers. TCRdb keeps only in-frame clones here, not all; method: immunoSEQ multiplex PCR. Here the sample spans tens of thousands of clones, 80% to 85% being singletons. Sequenced here: CD4+ or CD8+ T cells sorted from blood, sampled in a trial of the OX40 agonist ivuxolimab. Receptor source: an adult with an advanced solid tumor such as melanoma, head and neck, liver or kidney cancer.

This sequence joins TRBV5-1 and TRBJ2-1; D is uncertain. V lost 0 bases, J lost 8 bases, and 12 bases lay in between. CDR1 SGHRS and CDR2 YFSETQ come from the germline V gene. The CDR3 extends over 14 amino acids. This chain's CDR3 is CASSLVGYEDEQFF. CDR3 DNA sequence: TGCGCCAGCAGCTTGGTTGGCTATGAGGATGAGCAGTTCTTC.

Only a few counts were recorded for this clone. The rearrangement uses TRBV28 and TRBJ2-7, with 10 bases identical to TRBD2. V lost 7 bases, J lost 0 bases, and 6 bases stayed unmatched. In germline, CDR1 is MDHEN, CDR2 SYDVKM. The CDR3 sequence is 15 residues long. The CDR3 DNA is TGTGCCAGCATCCACGGACTAGCGGCCTCCTACGAGCAGTACTTC. Translation: CASIHGLAASYEQYF.

This clone was recorded once. The chain combines TRBV7-3 with TRBJ2-7, with 9 bases matching TRBD2. Germline values: CDR1 SGHTA, CDR2 FQGTGA. The V segment lost 4 bases and the J segment 7 bases; nucleotides outside the gene matches: 8. The CDR3 sequence is 14 residues long. In DNA, the CDR3 is TGTGCCAGCAGCTCTAATCTAGCGGGAAGGGAGCAGTACTTC. Translated, it gives CASSSNLAGREQYF.

The chain combines TRBV6-1 with TRBJ2-7; 8 nucleotides match TRBD1. J lost 4 bases, V lost 4 bases, and 6 bases had no gene match. Germline-derived CDR1 and CDR2 are MNHNS and SASEGT. The CDR3 loop spans 14 amino acids. The CDR3 loop is CASSGGDRPYEQYF. CDR3 nucleotides: TGTGCCAGCAGTGGAGGGGACAGGCCATACGAGCAGTACTTC.

The chain couples TRBV18 to TRBJ1-4; D gene uncertain. Germline V gene lookup returns CDR1 KGHSH and CDR2 LQKENI. Between the trimmed V and J ends, which lost 4 bases and 5 bases, there was a span of 20 bases. This CDR3 contains 17 residues. The CDR3 region is CASSLTDGRTVNEKLFF. CDR3 DNA: TGTGCCAGCTCACTAACGGACGGGCGAACGGTAAATGAAAAACTGTTTTTT.

The rearrangement uses TRBV15 and TRBJ1-5, with unresolved D. Germline-derived CDR1 and CDR2 are LNHNV and YYDKDF (reference sequence). The CDR3 contains 14 residues. Trimming left V 3 bases short and J 0 bases short, with 6 bases between. The CDR3 spells CATSSGISNQPQHF. The CDR3 nucleotides are TGTGCCACCAGCAGCGGAATTAGCAATCAGCCCCAGCATTTT.

The V gene is TRBV7-9, the J gene TRBJ1-2; no definite D call. CDR1 and CDR2 (germline): SEHNR, FQNEAQ (reference sequence). The CDR3 length is 15 residues. V lost 2 bases and J 3 bases, leaving 13 bases between the germline ends. CDR3 sequence reads: CASSLLIQEHYGYTF. CDR3 DNA: TGTGCCAGCAGCTTACTGATCCAGGAGCACTATGGCTACACCTTC.

This chain uses TRBV7-6 with TRBJ2-7, with 11 nucleotides matching TRBD1. Germline V gives CDR1 SGHVS, CDR2 FNYEAQ. The CDR3 runs to 15 residues. The junction had 4 bases not matched to a gene; V was cut back by 1 base and J by 5 bases. The CDR3 coding sequence is TGTGCCAGCAGCTTAGGGACAGGGGGCGCAGACGAGCAGTACTTC. Protein product: CASSLGTGGADEQYF.

The table lists this clone with a count of one. The chain has TRBV19 and TRBJ2-1; 7 bases match TRBD2. Germline loops: CDR1 LNHDA, CDR2 SQIVND (reference sequence). V lost 3 bases and J lost 3; bases outside the gene matches: 11. CDR3 size: 17 residues. The CDR3 region has the DNA TGTGCCAGTAGTATCACCGTCCGGGACTACTACTACAATGAGCAGTTCTTC. Translated: CASSITVRDYYYNEQFF.